This TCR beta chain was documented in a study of regulatory T cells in long-lasting Graves disease. The time point here: newly diagnosed GD, antithyroid drugs for less than 3 months. Following extraction of RNA from PBMCs, that RNA was used to make the TCR library. In building TCR beta libraries, iRepertoire HTBI primers were used together with Arm-PCR of CDR3 regions. TCRdb redid the calling of the multiplex PCR reads with MiXCR, one entry per CDR3 protein. The profile covers approximately 400,000 distinct CDR3 sequences, with over 9.5% appearing a single time and around 18% taken by the ten largest. CDR1 ENHRY and CDR2 SYGVKD come from the germline V gene. This CDR3 contains 15 residues. Note on this clonotype: One end of the junction varies from germline; a read error may be responsible.

These data were also reused for a study on T cells in Graves' hyperthyroidism and ophthalmopathy. From that paper: Ophthalmopathy and stable hyperthyroidism were told apart by a 13 V-J model.

This specimen was peripheral blood mononuclear cells (PBMCs), taken at new diagnosis, from a patient treated with antithyroid drugs. The V gene is TRBV10-3, the J gene TRBJ2-2; 10 nucleotides line up with TRBD2. This TCR came from a woman aged 18-29 years with Graves disease. In DNA, the CDR3 is TGTGCCATCAGTGAGAGCGGGAGGGCCGGCGGGGAGCTGTATTTT. Protein sequence: CAISESGRAGGELYF.